These T cell receptor beta chains were read from a single sample in a study of radiation and T cells in renal cell carcinoma. Measured with immunoSEQ multiplex PCR; TCRdb has only the in-frame clones, and not every one. Of about 140,000 clones detected, roughly 83% appear once; the ten largest clones hold 20% to 25%. The input for sequencing was blood, taken from a patient whose treatment included radiotherapy and nephrectomy. The receptor source for this set is a woman aged 45-65 years with renal cell carcinoma. The CDR3 runs from the conserved cysteine through the conserved F or W. Fields, in order: D gene, clone size, V gene, J gene, CDR3 protein, CDR3 DNA. D genes are given only for firm matches. Clone size is stated in some rows and not others, as once, few, many or a class when expanded.

d_gene: .; abundance: .; v_gene: TRBV18; j_gene: TRBJ1-1; CDR3aa: CASSPDRQSTEAFF; CDR3nt: TGTGCCAGCTCACCAGACAGGCAAAGCACTGAAGCTTTCTTT
d_gene: .; abundance: .; v_gene: TRBV9; j_gene: TRBJ1-1; CDR3aa: CASSTLTENTEAFF; CDR3nt: TGTGCCAGCAGCACATTGACAGAGAACACTGAAGCTTTCTTT
d_gene: TRBD2; abundance: .; v_gene: TRBV10-3; j_gene: TRBJ2-1; CDR3aa: CAISASGGLEQFF; CDR3nt: TGTGCCATCAGTGCTAGCGGGGGTCTTGAGCAGTTCTTC
d_gene: TRBD1; abundance: .; v_gene: TRBV5-4; j_gene: TRBJ2-7; CDR3aa: CASSLYRGFYEQYF; CDR3nt: TGTGCCAGCAGCTTGTACAGGGGGTTTTACGAGCAGTACTTC
d_gene: TRBD1; abundance: .; v_gene: TRBV5-4; j_gene: TRBJ2-3; CDR3aa: CASSFRGQGITDTQYF; CDR3nt: TGTGCCAGCAGCTTCAGGGGACAGGGAATAACAGATACGCAGTATTTT
d_gene: TRBD1; abundance: .; v_gene: TRBV7-2; j_gene: TRBJ1-2; CDR3aa: CASSPGQLNYGYTF; CDR3nt: TGTGCCAGCAGCCCGGGACAGTTAAACTATGGCTACACCTTC
d_gene: .; abundance: .; v_gene: TRBV2; j_gene: TRBJ2-5; CDR3aa: CASSEDQETQYF; CDR3nt: TGTGCCAGCAGTGAGGATCAGGAGACCCAGTACTTC
d_gene: .; abundance: .; v_gene: TRBV7-9; j_gene: TRBJ1-5; CDR3aa: CASSLGGPGQPQHF; CDR3nt: TGTGCCAGCAGCTTAGGGGGTCCCGGTCAGCCCCAGCATTTT
d_gene: .; abundance: .; v_gene: TRBV5-1; j_gene: TRBJ1-2; CDR3aa: CASSVTETNYGYTF; CDR3nt: TGCGCCAGCAGCGTGACAGAGACTAACTATGGCTACACCTTC
d_gene: TRBD2; abundance: .; v_gene: TRBV7-2; j_gene: TRBJ2-1; CDR3aa: CASSGLVNEQFF; CDR3nt: TGTGCCAGCAGCGGACTAGTTAATGAGCAGTTCTTC
d_gene: TRBD1; abundance: .; v_gene: TRBV4-3; j_gene: TRBJ2-7; CDR3aa: CASSQQDRTLGGQYF; CDR3nt: TGCGCCAGCAGCCAACAGGACAGGACCCTAGGTGGGCAGTACTTC
d_gene: TRBD2; abundance: once; v_gene: TRBV5-1; j_gene: TRBJ2-3; CDR3aa: CASSLGLAGSTDTQYF; CDR3nt: TGCGCCAGCAGCTTGGGACTAGCGGGAAGCACAGATACGCAGTATTTT
d_gene: TRBD1; abundance: once; v_gene: TRBV6-1; j_gene: TRBJ2-1; CDR3aa: CASTQGVGSYNEQFF; CDR3nt: TGTGCCAGCACCCAGGGGGTAGGGTCCTACAATGAGCAGTTCTTC
d_gene: .; abundance: .; v_gene: TRBV7-8; j_gene: TRBJ1-1; CDR3aa: CASTFVWQAEINTEAFF; CDR3nt: TGTGCCAGCACCTTTGTGTGGCAGGCGGAAATTAACACTGAAGCTTTCTTT
d_gene: TRBD2; abundance: .; v_gene: TRBV7-2; j_gene: TRBJ2-7; CDR3aa: CASSLRLAAGSYEQYF; CDR3nt: TGTGCCAGCAGCTTGCGACTAGCGGCGGGGTCCTACGAGCAGTACTTC
d_gene: .; abundance: .; v_gene: TRBV9; j_gene: TRBJ1-1; CDR3aa: CASSGVVDTEAFF; CDR3nt: TGTGCCAGCAGCGGGGTGGTTGACACTGAAGCTTTCTTT
d_gene: .; abundance: .; v_gene: TRBV9; j_gene: TRBJ2-1; CDR3aa: CASSVAGEQFF; CDR3nt: TGTGCCAGCAGCGTAGCCGGTGAGCAGTTCTTC
d_gene: .; abundance: .; v_gene: TRBV7-3; j_gene: TRBJ2-7; CDR3aa: CASGGSYEQYF; CDR3nt: TGTGCCAGCGGTGGTTCCTACGAGCAGTACTTC
d_gene: .; abundance: .; v_gene: TRBV6-5; j_gene: TRBJ2-7; CDR3aa: CASSDQGFNYEQYF; CDR3nt: TGTGCCAGCAGTGACCAGGGCTTTAACTACGAGCAGTACTTC
d_gene: TRBD1; abundance: few; v_gene: TRBV18; j_gene: TRBJ1-1; CDR3aa: CASSFGQGDTEAFF; CDR3nt: TGTGCCAGCTCATTCGGACAGGGGGACACTGAAGCTTTCTTT